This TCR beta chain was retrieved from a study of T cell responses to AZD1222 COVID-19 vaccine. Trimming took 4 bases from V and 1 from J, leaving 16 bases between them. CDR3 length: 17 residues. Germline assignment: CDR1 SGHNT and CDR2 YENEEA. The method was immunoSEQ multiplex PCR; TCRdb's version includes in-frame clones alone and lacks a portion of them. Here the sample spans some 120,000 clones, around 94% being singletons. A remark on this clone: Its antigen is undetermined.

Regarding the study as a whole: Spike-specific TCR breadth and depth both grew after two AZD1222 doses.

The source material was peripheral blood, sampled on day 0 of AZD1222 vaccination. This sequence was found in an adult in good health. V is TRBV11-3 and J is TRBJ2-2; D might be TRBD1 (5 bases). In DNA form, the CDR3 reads TGTGCCAGCAGCTCGCGTAGGGGCGCCTGGAACACCGGGGAGCTGTTTTTT. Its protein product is CASSSRRGAWNTGELFF. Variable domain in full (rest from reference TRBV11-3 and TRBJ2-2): EAGVVQSPRYKIIEKKQPVAFWCNPISGHNTLYWYLQNLGQGPELLIRYENEEAVDDSQLPKDRFSAERLKGVDSTLKIQPAELGDSAVYLCASSSRRGAWNTGELFFGEGSRLTVL.